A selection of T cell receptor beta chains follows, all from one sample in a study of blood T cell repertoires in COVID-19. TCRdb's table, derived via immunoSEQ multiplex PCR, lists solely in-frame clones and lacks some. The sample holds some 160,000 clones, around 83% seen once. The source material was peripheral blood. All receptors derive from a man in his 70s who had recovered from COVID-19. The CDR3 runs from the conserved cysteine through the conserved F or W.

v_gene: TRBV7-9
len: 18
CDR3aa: CASSLSRAGRKRTGELFF

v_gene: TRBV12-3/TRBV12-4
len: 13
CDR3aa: CASRIAMDEKLFF

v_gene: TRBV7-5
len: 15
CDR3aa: CARSPRGVGNQPQHF

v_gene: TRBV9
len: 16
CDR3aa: CASSAGAGGVPGELFF

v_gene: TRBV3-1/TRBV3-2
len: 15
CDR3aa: CASSSSGSSYNEQFF

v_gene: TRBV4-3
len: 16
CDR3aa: CASSHERTGGIGTQYF

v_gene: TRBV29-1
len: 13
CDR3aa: CSVEDPRGNEQFF

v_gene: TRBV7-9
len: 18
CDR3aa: CASSRTPYGGGVGNIQYF

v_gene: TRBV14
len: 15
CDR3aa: CASSRSGRAWDEQFF

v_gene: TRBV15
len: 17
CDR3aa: CATSSFPRTASNQPQHF

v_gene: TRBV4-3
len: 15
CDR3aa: CASSQDGQGEDGYTF

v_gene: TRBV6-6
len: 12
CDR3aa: CANQAGGGELFF

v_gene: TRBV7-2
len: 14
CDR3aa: CASSKRGFSYEQYF

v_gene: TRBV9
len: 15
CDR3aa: CASSVAPGQQETQYF

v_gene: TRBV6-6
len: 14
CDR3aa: CASSYWQNTGELFF

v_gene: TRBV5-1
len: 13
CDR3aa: CASSFGPNNEQFF

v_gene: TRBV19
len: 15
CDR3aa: CASSAASGSWNEQFF

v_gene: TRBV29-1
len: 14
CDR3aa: CSVERQGNTGELFF

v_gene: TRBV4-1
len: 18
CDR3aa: CASSQLNPGQGVSDTQYF

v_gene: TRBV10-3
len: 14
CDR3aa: CAISEGTATYGYTF

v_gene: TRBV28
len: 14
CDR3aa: CASSLRGQGYGYTF

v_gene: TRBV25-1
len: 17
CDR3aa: CATEGTSGSLRTGELFF

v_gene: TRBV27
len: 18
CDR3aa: CASSAGQGAGEWNSPLHF

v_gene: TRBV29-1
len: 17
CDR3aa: CSVEDPWASGQYNEQFF

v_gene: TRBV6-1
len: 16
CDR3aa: CASSENVHSGANVLTF

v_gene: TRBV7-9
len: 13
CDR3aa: CASSFEGNQPQHF

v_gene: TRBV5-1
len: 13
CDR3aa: CASSPYRGETQYF

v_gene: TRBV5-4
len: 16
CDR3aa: CASSPGQGAQNYGYTF

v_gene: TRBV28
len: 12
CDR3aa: CASSTTGNEQYF

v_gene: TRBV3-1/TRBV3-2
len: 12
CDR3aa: CASSSMDREQYF

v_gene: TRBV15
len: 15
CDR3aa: CATRRAGVRGGELFF

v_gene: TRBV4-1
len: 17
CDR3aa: CASSQYGAGTGNTEAFF

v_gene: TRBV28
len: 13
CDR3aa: CASSSGQGNEQYF

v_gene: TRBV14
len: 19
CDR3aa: CASSLQISKGLATAGELFF

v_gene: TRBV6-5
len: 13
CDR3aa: CASMRGRSGELFF

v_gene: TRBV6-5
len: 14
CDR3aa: CASRRDRRTDTQYF

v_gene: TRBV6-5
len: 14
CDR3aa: CASSYSTDTGELFF

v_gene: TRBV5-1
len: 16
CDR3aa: CASSLVPAGLMNEQFF

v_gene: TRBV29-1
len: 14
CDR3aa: CSFKGTSGSYEQYF

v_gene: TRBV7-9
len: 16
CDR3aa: CASSYPDRGSADTQYF

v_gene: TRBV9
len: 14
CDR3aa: CASSPNRDKYEQYF

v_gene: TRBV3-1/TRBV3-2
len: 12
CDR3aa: CASSHGQGPQHF

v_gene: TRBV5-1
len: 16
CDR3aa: CASSLEGTGGITEAFF

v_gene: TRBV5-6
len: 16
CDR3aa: CASRPLDGGGTDTQYF